This TCR beta chain was identified in a study of blood T cell repertoires in COVID-19. CDR1 and CDR2 from the germline V gene are SQVTM and ANQGSEA. This CDR3 contains 13 residues. Unmatched junction bases numbered 9, after V lost 4 bases and J lost 6 bases. The method was immunoSEQ multiplex PCR; TCRdb's version includes in-frame clones alone and lacks a portion of them. The sample holds around 700,000 clones, approximately 90% seen once. This clone showed up just once. The sample taken for sequencing was peripheral blood. The sequence was collected from a woman aged 18 to 35 with acute or convalescent COVID-19. The J gene is TRBJ2-7, the V gene TRBV29-1; 7 bases match TRBD1. CDR3 DNA sequence: TGCAGCGTTGCTGGACAGGATCGTCCCGAGCAGTACTTC. Translated, it gives CSVAGQDRPEQYF.